Listed below are T cell receptor beta chains from one sample, sequenced in a study of cytomegalovirus exposure and HLA in healthy donors. Produced via immunoSEQ multiplex PCR; TCRdb's table is partial and in-frame only. The sample lists 100,000 or so clones; about 82% were seen once. Material for sequencing was PBMCs. The receptor source for this set is a man between 25 and 39 years old in good health and CMV-seronegative. The CDR3 runs from the conserved cysteine through the conserved F or W. D genes are given only for firm matches. Only some rows state a clone size, as once, few, many or a class for expanded clones.

j_call | clone_size | d_call | v_call | cdr3_nt | cdr3_aa
TRBJ2-3 | NA | NA | TRBV10-1 | TGCGCCAGCAGTTTCACAGGAGATACGCAGTATTTT | CASSFTGDTQYF
TRBJ1-2 | NA | TRBD1 | TRBV6-1 | TGTGCCAGCAGCGAGGGGGGGACAGGGTATGGCTACACCTTC | CASSEGGTGYGYTF
TRBJ2-3 | NA | NA | TRBV9 | TGTGCCAGCAGCACGAGCAAGACTAGGATTCCCACAGATACGCAGTATTTT | CASSTSKTRIPTDTQYF
TRBJ2-7 | few | TRBD1 | TRBV4-1 | TGCGCCAGCAGTCATCGACAGGGGGCGTACGAGCAGTACTTC | CASSHRQGAYEQYF
TRBJ2-7 | few | TRBD2 | TRBV6-5 | TGTGCCAGCAGGAGCGGGACTAGCGGTTCCTACGAGCAGTACTTC | CASRSGTSGSYEQYF
TRBJ1-5 | NA | TRBD1 | TRBV27 | TGTGCCAGCAGCTCTTCCCGACAGGGTAGGGGCAATCAGCCCCAGCATTTT | CASSSSRQGRGNQPQHF
TRBJ2-3 | NA | TRBD2 | TRBV9 | TGTGCCAGCAGCGAGGGGACTAGCGGGAGATTTTCGCAGTATTTT | CASSEGTSGRFSQYF
TRBJ2-7 | NA | TRBD1 | TRBV7-9 | TGTGCGACGGGACAGGGCTCCTACGAGCAGTACTTC | CATGQGSYEQYF
TRBJ1-2 | once | NA | TRBV6-5 | TGTGCCAGCAGCAGACCGGACAGCTTAGGCTACACCTTC | CASSRPDSLGYTF
TRBJ2-2 | NA | NA | TRBV19 | TGTGCCAGTAGTATTAGTACTCCGCGCGCGAACACCGGGGAGCTGTTTTTT | CASSISTPRANTGELFF
TRBJ1-6 | NA | NA | TRBV7-3 | TGTGCCAGCAGCCAGACGGGTAGTGCTTCACCCCTCCACTTT | CASSQTGSASPLHF
TRBJ1-1 | NA | TRBD1 | TRBV2 | TGTGCCAGCAGTGAAGAGACAGGGCTACTGAACACTGAAGCTTTCTTT | CASSEETGLLNTEAFF
TRBJ1-1 | once | NA | TRBV11-2 | TGTGCCAGCAGCTTAGACATAGAGGCTGAAGCTTTCTTT | CASSLDIEAEAFF
TRBJ2-5 | few | NA | TRBV6-1 | TGTGCCAGCAGTTTGCTTACAGGGAACCAAGAGACCCAGTACTTC | CASSLLTGNQETQYF
TRBJ1-1 | once | TRBD1 | TRBV6-5 | TGTGCCAGCACCCTAAATACAGGGGACACTGAAGCTTTCTTT | CASTLNTGDTEAFF
TRBJ2-1 | NA | TRBD1 | TRBV30 | TGTGCCTGGAGTGACTCCAACAGGGGGTGGTTGAATGAGCAGTTCTTC | CAWSDSNRGWLNEQFF
TRBJ2-1 | NA | TRBD2 | TRBV29-1 | TGCAGCGTTGTTGGGGCTAGCGGGGTTCTGAATGAGCAGTTCTTC | CSVVGASGVLNEQFF
TRBJ2-7 | NA | TRBD1 | TRBV15 | TGTGCCACCAGCAGAGATGGGACAGGGGCCTACGAGCAGTACTTC | CATSRDGTGAYEQYF
TRBJ2-3 | NA | TRBD2 | TRBV4-2 | TGTGCCAGCAGCCAAGATTATAGCGGGGGGCCCGGGGATACGCAGTATTTT | CASSQDYSGGPGDTQYF
TRBJ1-4 | NA | NA | TRBV28 | TGTGCCAGCAAGAGTATAGCAACTAATGAAAAACTGTTTTTT | CASKSIATNEKLFF
TRBJ1-2 | few | NA | TRBV5-6 | TGTGCCAGCAGCTTGAATGGGGGGGAATCGGGCTACACCTTC | CASSLNGGESGYTF
TRBJ1-2 | NA | NA | TRBV9 | TGTGCCAGCAACAGTAACTATGGCTACACCTTC | CASNSNYGYTF
TRBJ2-1 | few | TRBD2 | TRBV6-1 | TGTGCCAGCAGTGTCATAGCGGGAGAGGGCAATGAGCAGTTCTTC | CASSVIAGEGNEQFF
TRBJ1-5 | NA | TRBD1 | TRBV15 | TGTGCCACCAGCAGAGATGGGGACAGGATTCAGCCCCAGCATTTT | CATSRDGDRIQPQHF
TRBJ2-7 | NA | TRBD1 | TRBV7-9 | TGTGCCAGCAGCCCCCAAAAAGGGACAGCTCCCCCCTACGAGCAGTACTTC | CASSPQKGTAPPYEQYF
TRBJ1-5 | NA | TRBD1 | TRBV11-2 | TGTGCCAGCAGCTTTACAGGGGGCAGCAGGCAGCCCCAGCATTTT | CASSFTGGSRQPQHF
TRBJ1-2 | NA | NA | TRBV30 | TGTGCCTGGAGAAACCAGAGTGGACAGCTGCCTGTTAACTATGGCTACACCTTC | CAWRNQSGQLPVNYGYTF
TRBJ2-1 | NA | TRBD2 | TRBV5-1 | TGCGCCAGCAGCCTAGCGGGCCAGGGGTTCTTC | CASSLAGQGFF
TRBJ2-1 | NA | TRBD1 | TRBV6-6 | TGTGCCAGCAGTGACGGACAGGGGCACTACAATGAGCAGTTCTTC | CASSDGQGHYNEQFF
TRBJ2-1 | NA | TRBD1 | TRBV30 | TGTGCCTGGGGGACAGGGCCTAGGGTCCATGAGCAGTTCTTC | CAWGTGPRVHEQFF
TRBJ2-7 | NA | TRBD1 | TRBV7-9 | TGTGCCAGCAGTTCCGGGACAGGGAAAAACTACGAGCAGTACTTC | CASSSGTGKNYEQYF
TRBJ2-3 | NA | TRBD2 | TRBV5-1 | TGCGCCAGCAGACGGGGGGGCACAGATACGCAGTATTTT | CASRRGGTDTQYF
TRBJ1-4 | NA | NA | TRBV28 | TGTGCCAGCAGTCCGGGGGGAACTAATGAAAAACTGTTTTTT | CASSPGGTNEKLFF